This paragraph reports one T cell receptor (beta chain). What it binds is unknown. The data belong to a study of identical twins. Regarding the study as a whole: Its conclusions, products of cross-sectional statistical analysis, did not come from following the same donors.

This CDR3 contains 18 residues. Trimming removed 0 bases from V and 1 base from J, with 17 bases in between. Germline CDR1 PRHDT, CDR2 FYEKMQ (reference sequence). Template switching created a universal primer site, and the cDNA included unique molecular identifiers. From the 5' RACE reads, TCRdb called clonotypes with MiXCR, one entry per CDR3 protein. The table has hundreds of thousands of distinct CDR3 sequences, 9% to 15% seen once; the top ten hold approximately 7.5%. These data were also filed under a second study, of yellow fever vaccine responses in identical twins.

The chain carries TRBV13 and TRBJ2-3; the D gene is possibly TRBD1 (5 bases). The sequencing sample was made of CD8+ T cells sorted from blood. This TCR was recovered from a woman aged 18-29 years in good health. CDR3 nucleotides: TGTGCCAGCAGCTTAGGATCGGTTGGCAGGGTGGGCACAGATACGCAGTATTTT. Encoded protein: CASSLGSVGRVGTDTQYF. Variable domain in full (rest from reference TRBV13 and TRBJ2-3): AAGVIQSPRHLIKEKRETATLKCYPIPRHDTVYWYQQGPGQDPQFLISFYEKMQSDKGSIPDRFSAQQFSDYHSELNMSSLELGDSALYFCASSLGSVGRVGTDTQYFGPGTRLTVL.